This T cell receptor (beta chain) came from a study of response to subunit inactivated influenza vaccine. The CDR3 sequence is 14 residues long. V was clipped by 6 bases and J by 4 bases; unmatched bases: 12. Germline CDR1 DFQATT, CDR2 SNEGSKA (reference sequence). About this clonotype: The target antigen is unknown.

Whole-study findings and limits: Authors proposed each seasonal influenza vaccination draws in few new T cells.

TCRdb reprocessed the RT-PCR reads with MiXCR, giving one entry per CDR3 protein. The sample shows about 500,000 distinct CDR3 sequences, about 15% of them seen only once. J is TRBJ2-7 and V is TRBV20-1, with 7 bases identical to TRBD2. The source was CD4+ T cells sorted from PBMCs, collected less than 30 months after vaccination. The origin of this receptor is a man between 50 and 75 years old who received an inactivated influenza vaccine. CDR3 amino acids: CSAKSGAGSYEQYF. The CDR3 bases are TGCAGTGCAAAAAGCGGGGCGGGGTCGTACGAGCAGTACTTC.